This T cell receptor beta chain originates from a study of blood T cell repertoires in COVID-19. Study summary: T cells, B-cell-depleted T cells, or PBMCs provided the cDNA or gDNA that served as material.

CDR1 is SGHKS and CDR2 is YYEKEE in the germline V gene (reference sequence). This CDR3 has 15 residues. V gave up 3 bases and J gave up 0 bases; unmatched junction bases: 3. Per the study methods: Nucleated cell counts were estimated from reference gene primer amplification. Repertoires were generated with immunoSEQ multiplex PCR, while TCRdb's copy carries only in-frame clones and drops some. Clone size and the V and J calls come from that table; the DNA yielded D and trimming. The sample yields just under 350,000 clones, 65% to 85% seen once. This clone was detected only once. Sequencing used peripheral blood. J is TRBJ2-7 and V is TRBV5-5; 10 nucleotides line up with TRBD1. The receptor's source is a man younger than 40 with active or convalescent COVID-19. As DNA, the CDR3 is TGTGCCAGCAGCTGGGGGACAGGGGACTCCTACGAGCAGTACTTC. Translated, it gives CASSWGTGDSYEQYF.